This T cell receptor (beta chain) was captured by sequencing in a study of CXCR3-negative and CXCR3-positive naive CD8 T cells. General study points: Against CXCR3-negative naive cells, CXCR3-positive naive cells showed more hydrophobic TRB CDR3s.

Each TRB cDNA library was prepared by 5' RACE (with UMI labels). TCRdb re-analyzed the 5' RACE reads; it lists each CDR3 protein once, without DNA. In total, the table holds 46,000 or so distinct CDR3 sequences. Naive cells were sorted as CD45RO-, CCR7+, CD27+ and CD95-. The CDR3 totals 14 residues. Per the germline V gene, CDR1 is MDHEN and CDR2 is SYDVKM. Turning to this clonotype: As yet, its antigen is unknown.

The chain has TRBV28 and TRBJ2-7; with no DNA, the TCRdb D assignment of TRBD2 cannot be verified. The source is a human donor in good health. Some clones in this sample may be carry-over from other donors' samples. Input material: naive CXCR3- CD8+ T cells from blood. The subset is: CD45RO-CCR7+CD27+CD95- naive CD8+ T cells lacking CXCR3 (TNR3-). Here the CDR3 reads CASSVLADAYEQYF.